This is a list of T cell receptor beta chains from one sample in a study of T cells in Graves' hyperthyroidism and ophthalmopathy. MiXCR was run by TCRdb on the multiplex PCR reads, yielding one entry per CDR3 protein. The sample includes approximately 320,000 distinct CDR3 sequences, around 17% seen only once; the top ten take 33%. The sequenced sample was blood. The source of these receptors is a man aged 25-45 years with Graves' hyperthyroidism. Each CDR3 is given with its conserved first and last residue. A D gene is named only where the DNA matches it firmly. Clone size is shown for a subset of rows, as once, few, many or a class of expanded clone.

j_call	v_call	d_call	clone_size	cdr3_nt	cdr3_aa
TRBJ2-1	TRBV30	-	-	TGTGCCTGGAGAATAACAGGCCCCAAGCAGTTCTTC	CAWRITGPKQFF
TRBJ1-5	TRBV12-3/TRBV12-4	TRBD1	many	TGTGCCAGCAGTCCCCTAGGAGGGGGCCTTAATCAGCCCCAGCATTTT	CASSPLGGGLNQPQHF
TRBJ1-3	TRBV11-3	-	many	TGTGCCAGCAGCGAATCGGGGACTGGAAACACCATATATTTT	CASSESGTGNTIYF
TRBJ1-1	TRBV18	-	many	TGTGCCAGCTCCCTGGGCCCTTTGGATGAAGCTTTCTTT	CASSLGPLDEAFF
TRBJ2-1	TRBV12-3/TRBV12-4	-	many	TGTGCCAGCAGTCAAAGGACGGGCTCCTACAATGAGCAGTTCTTC	CASSQRTGSYNEQFF
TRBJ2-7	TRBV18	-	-	TGTGCCAGCTCACCTGGACCGTGGAGATACGAGCAGTACTTC	CASSPGPWRYEQYF
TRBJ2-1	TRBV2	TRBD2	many	TGTGCCAGCAGTGCGTATAGCGGGAGGGCGGAGGATGAGCAGTTCTTC	CASSAYSGRAEDEQFF
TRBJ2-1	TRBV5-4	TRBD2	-	TGTGCCAGCAGCTTGTCTAGCGGGACCCACAATGAGCAGTTCTTC	CASSLSSGTHNEQFF
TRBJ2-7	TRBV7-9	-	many	TGTGCCAGCAGCTTAGGGGCTACCCGCGAGCAGTACTTC	CASSLGATREQYF
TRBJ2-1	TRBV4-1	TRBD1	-	TGCGCCAGCAGTCAGGGGGAGAACGACAATGAGCAGTTCTTC	CASSQGENDNEQFF
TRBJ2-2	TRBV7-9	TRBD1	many	TGTGCCAGCAGCTTACGACAGGGGGCCGGGGAGCTGTTTTTT	CASSLRQGAGELFF
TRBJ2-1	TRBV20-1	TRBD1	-	TGCAGTGCCCGATATGGGGGGGGACAGGGGCCTTTTGGGCAGTTCTTC	CSARYGGGQGPFGQFF
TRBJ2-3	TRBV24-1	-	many	TGTGCCACCAGTGGGCTGGCAGATACGCAGTATTTT	CATSGLADTQYF
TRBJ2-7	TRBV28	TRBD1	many	TGTGCCAGCCGAACGGACAGGTTTATGGCCTACGAGCAGTACTTC	CASRTDRFMAYEQYF
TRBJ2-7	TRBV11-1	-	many	TGTGCCAGCAGCTTATACCCTACCGAGGCCGCGGGTATCTACGAGCAGTACTTC	CASSLYPTEAAGIYEQYF
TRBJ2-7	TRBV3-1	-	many	TGTGCCAGCAGCCAAGGGACCAACTACGAGCAGTACTTC	CASSQGTNYEQYF
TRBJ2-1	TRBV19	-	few	TGTGCCAGTAGTACCCGCCCGGAGGGCCAAGGCTACAATGAGCAGTTCTTC	CASSTRPEGQGYNEQFF
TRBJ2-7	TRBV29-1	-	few	TGCAGCGTTGAAGATTCTTCCTACGAGCAGTACTTC	CSVEDSSYEQYF
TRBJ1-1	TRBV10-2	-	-	TGCGCCAGCAGTCGGGACACCATCATGAACACTGAAGCTTTCTTT	CASSRDTIMNTEAFF
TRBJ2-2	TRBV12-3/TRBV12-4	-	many	TGTGCCAGCAGCCCTCGTAGCAGTTTAGACACCGGGGAGCTGTTTTTT	CASSPRSSLDTGELFF
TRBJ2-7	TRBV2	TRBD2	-	TGTGCCAGCCGACTAGCGGGAGACTACGAGCAGTACTTC	CASRLAGDYEQYF
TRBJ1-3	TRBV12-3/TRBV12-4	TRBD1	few	TGTGCCAGCAATACGCCGGGACAGGGGGAGTATCATACCATATATTTT	CASNTPGQGEYHTIYF
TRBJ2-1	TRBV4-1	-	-	TGCGCCAGCAGCCAAGAAGCCTCCAGGGTCTTGTACAATGAGCAGTTCTTC	CASSQEASRVLYNEQFF
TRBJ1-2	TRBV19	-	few	TGTGCCAGTAGTCCGTCAGGAGCGTTTAACTATGGCTACACCTTC	CASSPSGAFNYGYTF
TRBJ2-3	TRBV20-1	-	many	TGCAGTGCCTGGCTGGAGCTACCCACAGATACGCAGTATTTT	CSAWLELPTDTQYF
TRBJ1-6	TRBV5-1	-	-	TGCGCCAGCAGCAAGGGGGGGGTCGGATTGATGAATTCACCCCTCCACTTT	CASSKGGVGLMNSPLHF
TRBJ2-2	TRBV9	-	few	TGTGCCAGCAGCGTATACAGGGATTCCGGGGAGCTGTTTTTT	CASSVYRDSGELFF
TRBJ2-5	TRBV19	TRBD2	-	TGTGCCAGTAGTATCGGCCGGACTAGCGGGAGGGATCCCCTCCAAGAGACCCAGTACTTC	CASSIGRTSGRDPLQETQYF
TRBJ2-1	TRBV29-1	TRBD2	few	TGCAGCCTGTGGCGGTGGGCCACAGAAACTAGCGGGAGCCCGGATGAGCAGTTCTTC	CSLWRWATETSGSPDEQFF
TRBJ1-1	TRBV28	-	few	TGTGCCAGCAGTTTATTAGGGGTCACTGAAGCTCTCTTT	CASSLLGVTEALF
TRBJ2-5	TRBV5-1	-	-	TGCGCCAGCAGAAATCTCCCACGAGGGGCCAAAGAGACCCAGTACTTC	CASRNLPRGAKETQYF
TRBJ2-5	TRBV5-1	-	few	TGCGCCAGCAGCTTAGCAGGGTCCCGACAAGAGACCCAGTACTTC	CASSLAGSRQETQYF
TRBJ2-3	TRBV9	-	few	TGTGCCAGCAGTGCCTCTAGAAGCACAGATACGCAGTATTTT	CASSASRSTDTQYF
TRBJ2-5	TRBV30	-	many	TGTGCCTGGAGTCTCCGCGGTATTGAAGAGACCCAGTACTTC	CAWSLRGIEETQYF
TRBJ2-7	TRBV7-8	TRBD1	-	TGTGCCAGGAGCTCTCACAGGGGCGAGCAGTACTTC	CARSSHRGEQYF
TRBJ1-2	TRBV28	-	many	TGTGCCAGTTCAGAAGACCACTACTATGGCTACACCTTC	CASSEDHYYGYTF
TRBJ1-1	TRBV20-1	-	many	TGCAGTGCTAGTTCCCCAGGAAACTCTGAAGCTTTCTTT	CSASSPGNSEAFF
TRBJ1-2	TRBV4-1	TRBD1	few	TGCGCCAGCAGCCAAGGGGAGGGGGCCGGCTACACCTTC	CASSQGEGAGYTF
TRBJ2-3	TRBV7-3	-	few	TGTGCCAGCAGCCTCATGGAAGGGGATACGCAGTATTTT	CASSLMEGDTQYF
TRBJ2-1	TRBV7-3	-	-	TGTGCCAGCAGCTTGAGACTGGGTCATTGTTTCAATGAGCAGCTCTTC	CASSLRLGHCFNEQLF
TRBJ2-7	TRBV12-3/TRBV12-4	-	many	TGTGCCAGCAAACCGGGACTCTCAAGATCCTACGAGCAGTACTTC	CASKPGLSRSYEQYF
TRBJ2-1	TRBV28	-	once	TGTGCCAGCAGCCCTGTACACAGCTCCTACAATGAGCAGTTCTTC	CASSPVHSSYNEQFF
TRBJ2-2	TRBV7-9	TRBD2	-	TGTGCCAGCAGCGATGGACTAGCGGGAAACACCGGGGAGCTGTTTTTT	CASSDGLAGNTGELFF
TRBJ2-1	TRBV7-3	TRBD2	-	TGTGCCAGCAGCTTACAGGGCGGGAGTGGTAATGAGCAGTTCTTC	CASSLQGGSGNEQFF
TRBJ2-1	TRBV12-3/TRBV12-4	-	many	TGTGCCAGCAGTCCATCCCGTCGGGAGAATGAGCAGTTCTTC	CASSPSRRENEQFF
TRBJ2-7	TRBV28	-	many	TGTGCCAGCACCGTAGCCGGGACGGTTTACGAGCAGTACTTC	CASTVAGTVYEQYF
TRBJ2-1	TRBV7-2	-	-	TGTGCCAGCAGCTTAGCGGCTAGCCAGTATGAGCAGTTCTTC	CASSLAASQYEQFF
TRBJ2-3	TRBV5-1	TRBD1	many	TGTGCCAGCAGTTCGGGACAGGGAACAGATACGCAGTATTTT	CASSSGQGTDTQYF
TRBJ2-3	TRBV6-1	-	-	TGTGCCAGCAGTTATGGCTACAGGGATGGAGGAGATACGCAGTATTTT	CASSYGYRDGGDTQYF
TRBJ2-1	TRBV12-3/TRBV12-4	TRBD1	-	TGTGCCAGCAGTTTTGGTAGGGGGCGCAATGAGCAGTTCTTC	CASSFGRGRNEQFF
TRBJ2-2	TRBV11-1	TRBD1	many	TGTGCCAGCAGCTCGGTGGGACAGGGTACCGGGGAGCTGTTTTTT	CASSSVGQGTGELFF